Listed below are T cell receptor beta chains from one sample, sequenced in a study of identical twins. From the 5' RACE reads, TCRdb called clonotypes with MiXCR, one entry per CDR3 protein. The sample lists over 200,000 distinct CDR3 sequences, roughly a tenth occurring once. Source material: memory T cells sorted from blood. These TCRs come from a man aged 45 to 65 in good health. Each CDR3 is given with its conserved first and last residue. The D gene is left open where the match is weak. Some rows mark clone size as missing; the rest say once, few, many or name a class of expanded clone.

. | TRBJ2-7 | many | TRBV12-3/TRBV12-4 | TGTGCCAGCACTCTTGGGTGGGGGGCGGCCTACGAGCAGTACTTC | CASTLGWGAAYEQYF
TRBD1 | TRBJ1-5 | many | TRBV12-3/TRBV12-4 | TGTGCCAGCAGTTTAGCGTACCGACAGGGGATCAACCAGCCCCAGCATTTT | CASSLAYRQGINQPQHF
. | TRBJ2-1 | few | TRBV7-2 | TGTGCCAGCACCGACCGGGATACAATGAGTGACTGGATCTTC | CASTDRDTMSDWIF
. | TRBJ2-6 | . | TRBV12-3/TRBV12-4 | TGTGCCAGCAGTTATAGATCCGGGGCCAACGTCCTGACTTTC | CASSYRSGANVLTF
. | TRBJ1-1 | many | TRBV20-1 | TGCAGTGCTAACCGGGCCCCGAACACTGAAGCTTTCTTT | CSANRAPNTEAFF
. | TRBJ2-2 | many | TRBV7-3 | TGTGCCAGCAGCCGTGGGGTGACGGGGGAGCTGTTTTTT | CASSRGVTGELFF
. | TRBJ2-5 | many | TRBV20-1 | TGCAGTGCTAGAGACCCTTCGGGGGATGGGGAGACCCAGTACTTC | CSARDPSGDGETQYF
TRBD2 | TRBJ2-1 | many | TRBV7-8 | TGTGCCAGCAGCTTGGGACTAGCGGGGAATGAGCAGTTCTTC | CASSLGLAGNEQFF
TRBD2 | TRBJ2-1 | many | TRBV7-8 | TGTGCCAGCAGCTTAGCAGGGAGGGGAAAATCCTACAATGAGCAGTTCTTC | CASSLAGRGKSYNEQFF
. | TRBJ2-6 | once | TRBV14 | TGTGCCAGCAGCCAAGAGAGGGCCATCGCTGGGGCCAACGTCCTGACTTTC | CASSQERAIAGANVLTF
. | TRBJ1-3 | . | TRBV6-2/TRBV6-3 | TGTGCCAGCAGTAAGGAGTGGGCGTACTACTCTGGAAACACCATATATTTT | CASSKEWAYYSGNTIYF
. | TRBJ1-1 | many | TRBV30 | TGTGCCTGGAGTGTAGAGGAGAACACTGAAGCTTTCTTT | CAWSVEENTEAFF
. | TRBJ2-3 | few | TRBV10-3 | TGTGCCATCAGCAGGGTTTGGGCAGATACGCAGTATTTT | CAISRVWADTQYF
. | TRBJ2-2 | few | TRBV5-4 | TGTGCCAGCAGCCTTGAGGAGGGGATCGGGGAGCTGTTTTTT | CASSLEEGIGELFF
TRBD1 | TRBJ2-2 | many | TRBV5-1 | TGCGCCAGCAGCTTGTATGGGACAGGGGCCGGCGGGGAGCTGTTTTTT | CASSLYGTGAGGELFF
TRBD1 | TRBJ1-5 | many | TRBV4-2 | TGTGCCAGCAGCCAAGAACACAGGGGGACCAATCAGCCCCAGCATTTT | CASSQEHRGTNQPQHF
. | TRBJ2-2 | . | TRBV15 | TGTGCCACCAGCAGAGATTCCTTAGGGACCGGGGAGCTGTTTTTT | CATSRDSLGTGELFF
. | TRBJ2-3 | many | TRBV4-3 | TGCGCCAGCAGCCAAGGAGGCTTTACCGGAGATACGCAGTATTTT | CASSQGGFTGDTQYF
TRBD2 | TRBJ2-1 | few | TRBV5-1 | TGCGCCAGCAGCTTGACGATAAGTACTAGCGGGAGACCCTCCTACAATGAGCAGTTCTTC | CASSLTISTSGRPSYNEQFF
. | TRBJ1-5 | few | TRBV3-1 | TGTGCCAGCAGCCAAGCAGAGGGAGGCAATCAGCCCCAGCATTTT | CASSQAEGGNQPQHF
TRBD1 | TRBJ2-1 | . | TRBV5-6 | TGTGCCAGCAGCTTCGGACAGGGGGTTCTTTCCGACAATGAGCAGTTCTTC | CASSFGQGVLSDNEQFF
TRBD2 | TRBJ2-1 | few | TRBV18 | TGTGCCAGCTCACCAACTAGCGGGAACTACAATGAGCAGTTCTTC | CASSPTSGNYNEQFF
. | TRBJ2-2 | many | TRBV6-1 | TGTGCCAGCGGGCTCCTGGCGGGGGCCACCGGGGAGCTGTTTTTT | CASGLLAGATGELFF
TRBD2 | TRBJ2-1 | few | TRBV20-1 | TGCAGTACAACTAGCGGGGGGCCTGGTGAGCAGTTCTTC | CSTTSGGPGEQFF
TRBD2 | TRBJ2-7 | many | TRBV29-1 | TGCAGCGTTGATCCCGGGACTAGCGGCTCCTACGAGCAGTACTTC | CSVDPGTSGSYEQYF
. | TRBJ1-3 | many | TRBV30 | TGTGCCTGGAGAGAGGACAGACACTCTGGAAACACCATATATTTT | CAWREDRHSGNTIYF
. | TRBJ2-1 | few | TRBV4-2 | TGTGCCAGCAGCCAAGGGGGGCGGTACAATGAGCAGTTCTTC | CASSQGGRYNEQFF
TRBD2 | TRBJ2-7 | few | TRBV20-1 | TGCAGTGCTAGGCCCCCCGGGACTAGCGGGAGTTACGAGCAGTACTTC | CSARPPGTSGSYEQYF
. | TRBJ2-1 | many | TRBV3-1 | TGTGCCAGCAGCCAAGAGGGGAGGAATGAGCAGTTCTTC | CASSQEGRNEQFF
. | TRBJ2-6 | . | TRBV10-2 | TGCGCCAGCAGTGGAACTGGGGCCAACGTCCTGACTTTC | CASSGTGANVLTF
. | TRBJ2-2 | . | TRBV3-1 | TGTGCCAGCAGCCCAGACCCGACAGGCACCGGGGAGCTGTTTTTT | CASSPDPTGTGELFF
. | TRBJ1-2 | many | TRBV12-3/TRBV12-4 | TGTGCCAGCAGCCCCTGGCAGGGAAGTTATGGCTACACCTTC | CASSPWQGSYGYTF
. | TRBJ2-3 | . | TRBV7-9 | TGTGCCAGCAGCTTACAAGGCGGAGGCCCAGATACGCAGTATTTT | CASSLQGGGPDTQYF
. | TRBJ1-6 | . | TRBV4-1 | TGCGCCAGCAGCCATCTAACTAGCTCCTATAATTCACCCCTCCACTTT | CASSHLTSSYNSPLHF
. | TRBJ1-5 | many | TRBV6-6 | TGTGCCAGCAGCCAAGAAGGTGTCCAGCCCCAGCATTTT | CASSQEGVQPQHF
. | TRBJ2-1 | few | TRBV28 | TGTGCCAGCAGGGGACTCGAGGGGTTGGGCTCCTACAATGAGCAGTTCTTC | CASRGLEGLGSYNEQFF